The TCR beta chain described here comes from a study of PD-1 blockade in mismatch repair-deficient tumors. Here immunoSEQ multiplex PCR was the method, and the copy in TCRdb shows in-frame clones only, minus some. The profile shows about 38,000 clones, around 75% of them singletons. Trimming pared 2 bases from V and 1 base from J, leaving 14 bases between. Germline CDR1 SGHNT, CDR2 YENEEA. The CDR3 spans 16 residues. The TCR comes from an adult with mismatch repair-deficient cancer. The sequences come from peripheral blood, collected 4 weeks after starting pembrolizumab. The gene calls are TRBV11-3 and TRBJ2-5; D is unclear. CDR3 bases: TGTGCCAGCAGCTTAATGGCGAGGTTGGCCCAAGAGACCCAGTACTTC. Encoded protein: CASSLMARLAQETQYF.